This T cell receptor (beta chain) came from a study of early T cells in non-severe SARS-CoV-2 infection. On the study more broadly: Investigators sequenced bulk RNA drawn from unsorted whole blood, and chains remained unpaired.

Trimming cost V 5 bases and J 1 base, with 14 bases left between them. CDR1 is KGHSH and CDR2 is LQKENI in the germline V gene. The CDR3 sequence is 16 residues long. TCRdb itself ran the 5' RACE reads through MiXCR, one entry per CDR3 protein. The sample carries tens of thousands of distinct CDR3 sequences, 13% recorded once. Many counts were recorded for this clonotype. Its antigen is unidentified. Study-level findings and limits: Matches to VDJdb favored anti-spike CD8 responses and missed private and CD4 specificities.

Sequencing was performed on whole blood. This sequence was found in an adult who was a healthcare worker with PCR-confirmed SARS-CoV-2 infection or an uninfected control (not recorded which). V gene TRBV18 combines with J gene TRBJ2-2; weak D call: TRBD2 (6 bases). The CDR3 spells CASSGTGTVNTGELFF. The DNA of the CDR3 is TGTGCCAGCTCAGGTACCGGGACTGTGAACACCGGGGAGCTGTTTTTT.